These T cell receptor beta chains were read from a single sample in a study of blood T cell repertoires in COVID-19. TCRdb keeps only in-frame clones here, not all; method: immunoSEQ multiplex PCR. The repertoire consists of a few hundred thousand clones, with more than 75% occurring once and the leading ten covering 1.5% to 2%. Sequencing was done on a sample of PBMCs or T cells enriched from blood (not recorded which). These receptors were collected from a man aged 40-49 years who had recovered from COVID-19. Each CDR3 is given with its conserved first and last residue. Each record gives: V gene, J gene, CDR3 protein.

TRBV7-8	TRBJ2-1	CASSLNGQGAYNEQFF
TRBV12-3/TRBV12-4	TRBJ1-2	CASSFGRDYGYTF
TRBV12-3/TRBV12-4	TRBJ1-2	CASSLNRDGYTF
TRBV6-4	TRBJ2-3	CASGPSGRDTQYF
TRBV6-5	TRBJ1-2	CASSSTGNGYTF
TRBV3-1/TRBV3-2	TRBJ2-2	CASSLLTGRRMNTGELFF
TRBV11-2	TRBJ2-5	CARSGAGDRETQYF
TRBV7-2	TRBJ2-2	CASSNPNPGELFF
TRBV19	TRBJ1-2	CASSTNSRGGYTF
TRBV7-9	TRBJ2-2	CASSTGDGGLFF
TRBV30	TRBJ1-2	CAWSARGGYTF
TRBV5-1	TRBJ1-3	CASSLDGRSSGNTIYF
TRBV5-1	TRBJ2-5	CASTPAGGLETQYF
TRBV27	TRBJ1-6	CASSLSMDRGRPNNSPLHF
TRBV18	TRBJ2-2	CASSFRTGGSNTGELFF
TRBV4-1	TRBJ1-1	CASSQQGFNTEAFF
TRBV6-2/TRBV6-3	TRBJ2-1	CASSYPPGWSGGYNEQFF
TRBV28	TRBJ1-6	CASHRDAYNSPLHF
TRBV7-9	TRBJ2-7	CASSRGLAGGPTYEQYF
TRBV5-1	TRBJ2-5	CASSSTGTSGAGGRTQYF
TRBV28	TRBJ1-3	CASSWGQEGSGNTIYF
TRBV5-1	TRBJ1-1	CASSLVPSEGEEAFF
TRBV6-1	TRBJ2-1	CASSEVRVYNEQFF
TRBV28	TRBJ2-1	CASSKGLSSYNEQFF
TRBV4-2	TRBJ2-1	CASSQVENRGLAGEHEQFF
TRBV3-1/TRBV3-2	TRBJ2-7	CASSPEYSVEQYF
TRBV3-1/TRBV3-2	TRBJ1-5	CASSQSGTGSLFGNQPQHF
TRBV12-3/TRBV12-4	TRBJ1-2	CASHQGYGYTF
TRBV3-1/TRBV3-2	TRBJ1-2	CASSPGQVNYGYTF
TRBV2	TRBJ2-1	CASRATSGGGDEQFF
TRBV30	TRBJ1-6	CAWERQGNSPLHF
TRBV5-1	TRBJ1-5	CASSLGQAGQPQHF
TRBV7-9	TRBJ1-1	CASSWQGSPIPEAFF
TRBV27	TRBJ2-7	CASSLLAGSYEQYF
TRBV9	TRBJ2-2	CASSPPSGGELFF
TRBV11-2	TRBJ1-6	CASSTKTGTGYWPLHF
TRBV2	TRBJ1-2	CASSEGLPGLYGYTF
TRBV6-5	TRBJ2-7	CASSYRVGAYEQYF
TRBV19	TRBJ1-5	CATAGTGGDQPQHF
TRBV5-4	TRBJ1-3	CASSQRIGAAGNTIYF
TRBV4-3	TRBJ1-1	CASSLQIQGGTEAFF
TRBV7-9	TRBJ1-2	CASGLWGAGVRYGYTF
TRBV5-5	TRBJ2-2	CASSQTGGADTGELFF
TRBV18	TRBJ1-5	CASSPSGVNQPQHF
TRBV27	TRBJ2-3	CASSPWDRGTDTQYF
TRBV24-1	TRBJ2-2	CADSGGSTGELFF
TRBV5-1	TRBJ2-5	CASSLGLVQGIETQYF